The rows below give T cell receptor beta chains drawn from one sample of a study of post-analysis software for immune sequencing data. MiXCR was run by TCRdb on the PCR reads, yielding one entry per CDR3 protein. The sample consists of around 400,000 distinct CDR3 sequences, approximately 38% of them appearing once. The sample taken for sequencing was blood. The receptors stem from a girl aged 2-15 years with multiple sclerosis. The CDR3 runs from the conserved cysteine through the conserved F or W. D genes are given only for firm matches. Rows give clone size only sometimes, using once, few, many, or a class for an expanded clone.

v_call	clone_size	d_call	cdr3_length	j_call	cdr3_aa	cdr3_nt
TRBV18	.	TRBD2	14	TRBJ2-3	CASSPGLAPDTQYF	TGTGCCAGCTCACCGGGACTAGCTCCAGATACGCAGTATTTT
TRBV6-5	.	.	15	TRBJ1-1	CASSYIAGLATEAFF	TGTGCCAGCAGTTACATTGCGGGCTTGGCCACTGAAGCTTTCTTT
TRBV29-1	few	TRBD1	14	TRBJ2-5	CSVVGTVERETQYF	TGCAGCGTTGTGGGGACAGTCGAGCGAGAGACCCAGTACTTC
TRBV5-1	.	TRBD1	14	TRBJ1-2	CASSLGDRADGYTF	TGCGCCAGCAGCTTGGGGGACAGGGCCGATGGCTACACCTTC
TRBV6-6	.	.	13	TRBJ1-1	CASSYARGTEAFF	TGTGCCAGCAGTTACGCACGGGGGACTGAAGCTTTCTTT
TRBV12-3/TRBV12-4	.	.	14	TRBJ1-5	CASSLGETVQPQHF	TGTGCCAGCAGTTTAGGGGAAACTGTTCAGCCCCAGCATTTT
TRBV2	.	TRBD2	9	TRBJ2-1	CASGAGQFF	TGTGCCAGCGGAGCGGGACAGTTCTTC
TRBV5-1	.	TRBD1	15	TRBJ2-3	CASSPGTASTDTQYF	TGCGCCAGCAGCCCGGGGACAGCAAGCACAGATACGCAGTATTTT
TRBV15	.	.	16	TRBJ1-2	CATSRDKTRANYGYTF	TGTGCCACCAGCAGAGATAAAACCCGGGCTAACTATGGCTACACCTTC
TRBV28	.	TRBD1	15	TRBJ2-1	CASSSRQGRRNEQFF	TGTGCCAGCAGTTCCAGACAGGGAAGACGCAATGAGCAGTTCTTC
TRBV4-2	.	TRBD2	17	TRBJ2-5	CASSQDRSGNILRTQYF	TGTGCCAGCAGCCAAGATCGTAGCGGGAATATTTTAAGGACCCAGTACTTC
TRBV11-2	.	TRBD2	18	TRBJ2-3	CASSLVRTSGGFADTQYF	TGTGCCAGCAGCTTAGTAAGGACTAGCGGGGGGTTTGCGGATACGCAGTATTTT
TRBV6-5	once	.	15	TRBJ2-7	CASSLKDTSSYEQYF	TGTGCCAGCAGTTTGAAGGACACCAGCTCCTACGAGCAGTACTTC
TRBV9	few	TRBD2	15	TRBJ2-1	CASSGSGVSYNEQFF	TGTGCCAGCAGCGGTAGCGGGGTCTCCTACAATGAGCAGTTCTTC
TRBV20-1	.	.	14	TRBJ2-7	CSAQRAEETYEQYF	TGCAGTGCTCAGCGGGCAGAAGAAACCTACGAGCAGTACTTC
TRBV28	.	.	14	TRBJ1-4	CASSSHATNEKLFF	TGTGCCAGCAGTTCCCATGCAACTAATGAAAAACTGTTTTTT
TRBV20-1	.	TRBD1	15	TRBJ2-3	CSAHNSGGPTDTQYF	TGCAGTGCCCATAACTCAGGGGGCCCGACAGATACGCAGTATTTT
TRBV4-1	.	.	15	TRBJ1-1	CASSQGGRVNTEAFF	TGCGCCAGCAGCCAAGGGGGCAGGGTAAACACTGAAGCTTTCTTT
TRBV5-5	.	TRBD1	16	TRBJ1-2	CASSLGAGGLNYGYTF	TGTGCCAGCAGCTTGGGTGCAGGGGGCCTAAACTATGGCTACACCTTC
TRBV7-9	.	.	15	TRBJ2-3	CASSPGFGPADTQYF	TGTGCCAGCAGCCCGGGCTTTGGGCCCGCAGATACGCAGTATTTT
TRBV28	.	TRBD2	15	TRBJ2-3	CASSPLAGEADTQYF	TGTGCCAGCAGTCCCTTAGCGGGAGAGGCAGATACGCAGTATTTT
TRBV12-3/TRBV12-4	many	.	12	TRBJ2-4	CASSPGLNIQYF	TGTGCCAGCAGTCCAGGGTTAAACATTCAGTACTTC
TRBV10-3	few	.	14	TRBJ2-7	CAISELNSDGEQYF	TGTGCCATCAGTGAGCTAAATTCCGACGGCGAGCAGTACTTC
TRBV7-3	few	TRBD2	16	TRBJ2-3	CASSEGTSGSSDTQYF	TGTGCCAGCAGCGAGGGGACTAGCGGGAGCTCAGATACGCAGTATTTT
TRBV7-8	.	.	15	TRBJ1-5	CVSSLGVNSNQPQHF	TGTGTCAGCAGCTTAGGAGTCAATAGCAATCAGCCCCAGCATTTT
TRBV7-8	once	.	14	TRBJ2-1	CASSSPGLHNEQFF	TGTGCCAGCAGCTCCCCGGGACTCCACAATGAGCAGTTCTTC
TRBV12-3/TRBV12-4	few	.	14	TRBJ2-7	CASTRDVIFYEQYF	TGTGCCAGCACCAGGGACGTAATTTTCTACGAGCAGTACTTC
TRBV20-1	many	TRBD2	13	TRBJ2-3	CSASGRSTDTQYF	TGCAGTGCTAGCGGGAGGAGCACAGATACGCAGTATTTT
TRBV11-2	few	TRBD1	23	TRBJ2-1	CASSLDRPRTGGSIPSSYNEQFF	TGTGCCAGCAGCTTAGATCGACCTAGGACAGGGGGCTCGATACCGAGCTCCTACAATGAGCAGTTCTTC
TRBV5-1	.	.	19	TRBJ1-6	CASSYEHGRTSSYNSPLHF	TGCGCCAGCAGCTATGAGCATGGACGGACAAGCTCCTATAATTCACCCCTCCACTTT
TRBV7-7	.	TRBD2	18	TRBJ2-7	CASSLESSGSRDPYEQYF	TGTGCTAGCAGCTTAGAGTCTAGCGGGAGTAGGGACCCCTACGAGCAGTACTTC
TRBV7-8	.	.	15	TRBJ1-1	CASSPYQGRSTEAFF	TGTGCCAGCAGCCCCTATCAGGGGAGGAGCACTGAAGCTTTCTTT
TRBV12-5	few	TRBD1	13	TRBJ2-7	CASGSGQAYEQYF	TGTGCTAGTGGAAGTGGACAGGCCTACGAGCAGTACTTC
TRBV27	many	TRBD1	13	TRBJ2-7	CASSLTGGNEQYF	TGTGCCAGCAGTTTGACAGGGGGGAACGAGCAGTACTTC
TRBV6-2/TRBV6-3	.	.	14	TRBJ2-5	CASSGLELGETQYF	TGTGCCAGCAGTGGACTCGAGCTGGGGGAGACCCAGTACTTC
TRBV7-8	few	TRBD1	18	TRBJ1-5	CASSHHRTGGGGNQPQHF	TGTGCCAGCAGCCACCACCGCACAGGGGGCGGAGGCAATCAGCCCCAGCATTTT
TRBV29-1	.	TRBD1	16	TRBJ2-3	CSVEGPPGGPPDTQYF	TGCAGCGTTGAAGGACCCCCAGGGGGCCCCCCAGATACGCAGTATTTT